This T cell receptor (beta chain) emerged from a study of breast tumors, draining lymph nodes, adjacent tissues. Whole-study results and caveats: Tumor TCR diversity was below lymph nodes but above nontumor tissue. The data were judged consistent with most tumor T cells coming from lymph node and expanding in tumor.

Each CDR3 protein gets one entry after TCRdb re-called the multiplex PCR reads with MiXCR. The sample lists about 15,000 distinct CDR3 sequences; roughly three fifths were seen once. By sample fraction, this clonotype is medium-sized. As yet, its antigen is unknown. This CDR3 has 16 amino acids. Per germline, CDR1 SEHNR and CDR2 FQNEAQ (reference sequence). V dropped 6 bases and J dropped 5 bases, with 20 bases sitting between them. The clonotype originates from a female donor with breast cancer. Some clones in this sample may be carry-over from other donors' samples. Sequences were obtained from tumor-adjacent breast tissue. V and J are TRBV7-9 and TRBJ2-1; D might be TRBD2 (6 bases). The CDR3 loop is CASRRDGSGVDNEQFF. The CDR3 nucleotides read TGTGCCAGCAGACGTGATGGTAGCGGAGTAGACAATGAGCAGTTCTTC.